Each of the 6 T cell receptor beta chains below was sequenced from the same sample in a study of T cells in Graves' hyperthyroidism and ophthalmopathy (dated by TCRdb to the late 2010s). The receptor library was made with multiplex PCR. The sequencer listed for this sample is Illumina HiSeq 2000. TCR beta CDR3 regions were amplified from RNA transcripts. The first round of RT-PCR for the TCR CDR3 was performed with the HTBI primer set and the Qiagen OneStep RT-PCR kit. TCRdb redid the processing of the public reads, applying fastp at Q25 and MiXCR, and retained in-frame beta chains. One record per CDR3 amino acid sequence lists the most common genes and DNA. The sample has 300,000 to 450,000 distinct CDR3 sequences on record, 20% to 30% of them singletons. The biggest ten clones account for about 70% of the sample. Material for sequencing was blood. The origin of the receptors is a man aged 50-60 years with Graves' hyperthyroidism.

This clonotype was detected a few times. CDR3 sequence: CSATSGSYEQYF. The CDR3 coding sequence is TGCAGTGCTACTAGCGGGAGTTACGAGCAGTACTTC. The rearrangement uses TRBV20-1 and TRBJ2-7; 10 nucleotides match TRBD2. J gave up 4 bases and V 4 bases, and 1 base lay outside the gene matches. CDR1 DFQATT and CDR2 SNEGSKA come from the germline V gene (reference sequence). The CDR3 consists of 12 residues.

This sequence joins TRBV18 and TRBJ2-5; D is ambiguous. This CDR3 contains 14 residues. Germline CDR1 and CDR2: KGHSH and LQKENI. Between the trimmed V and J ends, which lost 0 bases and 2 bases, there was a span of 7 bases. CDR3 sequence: CASSPPVGQETQYF. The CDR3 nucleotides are TGTGCCAGCTCACCACCGGTGGGTCAAGAGACCCAGTACTTC.

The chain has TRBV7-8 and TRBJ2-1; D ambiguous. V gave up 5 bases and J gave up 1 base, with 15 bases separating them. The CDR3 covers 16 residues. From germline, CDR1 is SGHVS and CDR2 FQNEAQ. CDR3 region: CASSQASVESYNEQFF. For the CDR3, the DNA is TGTGCCAGCAGCCAGGCTAGTGTGGAATCCTACAATGAGCAGTTCTTC.

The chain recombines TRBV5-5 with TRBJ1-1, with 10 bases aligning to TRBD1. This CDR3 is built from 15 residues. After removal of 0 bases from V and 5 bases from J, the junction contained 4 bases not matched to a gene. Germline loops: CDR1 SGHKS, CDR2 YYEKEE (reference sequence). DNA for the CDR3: TGTGCCAGCAGCTTGGTGGGACAGGGGTGGACTGAAGCTTTCTTT. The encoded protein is CASSLVGQGWTEAFF.

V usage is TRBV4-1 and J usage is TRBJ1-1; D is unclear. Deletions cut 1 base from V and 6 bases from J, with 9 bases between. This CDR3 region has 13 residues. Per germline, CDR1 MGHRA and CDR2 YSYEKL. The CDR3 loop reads CASSQVWDSEAFF. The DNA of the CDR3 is TGCGCCAGCAGCCAAGTTTGGGATTCTGAAGCTTTCTTT.

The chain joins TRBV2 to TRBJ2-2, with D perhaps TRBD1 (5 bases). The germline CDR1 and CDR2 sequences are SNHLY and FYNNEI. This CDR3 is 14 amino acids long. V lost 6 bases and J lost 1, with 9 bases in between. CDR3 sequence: CASRDSRNTGELFF. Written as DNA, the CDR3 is TGTGCCAGCAGAGACAGTAGGAACACCGGGGAGCTGTTTTTT.